This is a list of T cell receptor beta chains from one sample in a study of blood T cell repertoires in COVID-19. Using immunoSEQ multiplex PCR, the repertoire was profiled, and TCRdb retains in-frame clones only, with some absent. Altogether approximately 80,000 clones are present, around 88% being singletons, with the ten largest covering 5.5% to 7.5%. Sequencing was done on a sample of peripheral blood. The receptors come from a woman older than 75 with acute or convalescent COVID-19. Each CDR3 is given with its conserved first and last residue. Fields, in order: J gene, V gene, clone size, D gene, CDR3 DNA, CDR3 protein. D genes are given only for firm matches. Clone size is given for some rows only: seen once, a few or many times, or a class if the clone is expanded.

>TRBJ1-4|TRBV13|.|.
TGTGCCAGCAGCGAGAACGGTGCAACTAATGAAAAACTGTTTTTT
CASSENGATNEKLFF
>TRBJ2-1|TRBV27|.|.
TGTGCCAGCAGTTCCAGGGAACCCTCCTCCTACAATGAGCAGTTCTTC
CASSSREPSSYNEQFF
>TRBJ2-5|TRBV14|.|TRBD2
TGTGCCAGCAGCCAAGATCCCCCGGGAGGAGAGACCCAGTACTTC
CASSQDPPGGETQYF
>TRBJ2-7|TRBV13|.|.
TGTGCCAGCAGCTTAGGCCGGAGCCACTACGAGCAGTACTTC
CASSLGRSHYEQYF
>TRBJ2-3|TRBV5-1|.|.
TGCGCCAGCAGCCAGAATTATGGACGCTATTCGTGGGCGGGGAGCACAGATACGCAGTATTTT
CASSQNYGRYSWAGSTDTQYF
>TRBJ2-3|TRBV6-6|.|TRBD1
TGTGCCAGCAGTTACAGAGACAGGGGAGATACGCAGTATTTT
CASSYRDRGDTQYF
>TRBJ1-2|TRBV10-3|.|.
TGTGCCATCAGCGACACAACTTTTAACTATGGCTACACCTTC
CAISDTTFNYGYTF
>TRBJ2-5|TRBV18|.|TRBD1
TGTGCCAGCTCACCACTAAACAGGGGCGATACCCAGTACTTC
CASSPLNRGDTQYF
>TRBJ2-5|TRBV5-1|.|TRBD2
TGCGCCAGCACCCCTGGGGGACTAGCGGCTCAAGAGACCCAGTACTTC
CASTPGGLAAQETQYF
>TRBJ1-3|TRBV19|.|TRBD1
TGTGCCAGTAGTGATGGGCAACCGGGACAGGCGGGAAACACCATATATTTT
CASSDGQPGQAGNTIYF
>TRBJ1-1|TRBV19|.|.
TGTGCCAGTATCCCAGGGGTGTTCGGTGAAGCTTTCTTT
CASIPGVFGEAFF
>TRBJ2-2|TRBV3-1/TRBV3-2|once|.
TGTGCCAGCAGCCCCCTTAACACCGGGGAGCTGTTTTTT
CASSPLNTGELFF
>TRBJ2-3|TRBV2|.|.
TGTGCCACAGGATCTGGACAACCCACAGATACGCAGTATTTT
CATGSGQPTDTQYF
>TRBJ2-7|TRBV19|.|TRBD1
TGTGCCAGTAGTATCGGACAGGTTCAGTACTTC
CASSIGQVQYF